These 6 T cell receptor beta chains came from one sample sequenced in a study of Tregs in tolerant kidney transplant recipients. Generated by immunoSEQ multiplex PCR, the TCRdb table keeps only in-frame clones and is missing some. The sample lists 85,000 to 100,000 clones; roughly 93% were seen once. Sample: CD4+ T cells from blood, taken before the transplant. All receptors come from a human donor who received a combined kidney and bone marrow transplant.

CDR3 DNA: TGTGCCAGCTCACCACGGCGGGAGCGTGCAGATACGCAGTATTTT. Amino acids: CASSPRRERADTQYF. This chain joins TRBV18 and TRBJ2-3; 7 bases align to TRBD2. This CDR3 has 15 amino acids. From germline, CDR1 is KGHSH and CDR2 LQKENI. J lost 4 bases, V lost 1 base, and 5 bases had no gene match.

V usage is TRBV18 and J usage is TRBJ2-1, with 8 bases lining up with TRBD2. The CDR3 loop spans 15 amino acids. Trimming took 3 bases from V and 15 from J; bases not matched to a gene: 16. Germline CDR1 KGHSH, CDR2 LQKENI. The CDR3 DNA reads TGTGCCAGCTCACCTTTTCAAGCGGGGGACCCCCTCGGGTTCTTC. This gives the protein CASSPFQAGDPLGFF.

The rearrangement links TRBV7-2 to TRBJ2-3; 9 nucleotides match TRBD2. Germline V gene data show CDR1 as SGHTA and CDR2 as FQGNSA. The CDR3 consists of 15 residues. J gave up 5 bases and V 4 bases, and 7 bases lay outside the gene matches. The CDR3 spells CASSSVAGVQDTQYF. CDR3 in DNA: TGTGCCAGCAGCTCCGTAGCGGGAGTGCAAGATACGCAGTATTTT. Filled out from reference TRBV7-2 and TRBJ2-3, the complete variable domain reads GAGVSQSPSNKVTEKGKDVELRCDPISGHTALYWYRQSLGQGLEFLIYFQGNSAPDKSGLPSDRFSAERTGGSVSTLTIQRTQQEDSAVYLCASSSVAGVQDTQYFGPGTRLTVL.

This clone was detected once. This chain links TRBV5-4 with TRBJ2-7; no reliable D call. Trimming left V 2 bases short and J 5 bases short, with 11 bases between. The CDR3 totals 13 residues. CDR1 SGHNT and CDR2 YYREEE come from the germline V gene (reference sequence). CDR3 sequence reads: CASSFGRFNEQYF. CDR3 coding DNA: TGTGCCAGCAGCTTTGGCAGGTTCAACGAGCAGTACTTC.

The gene calls are TRBV7-2 and TRBJ2-5, with 10 nucleotides matching TRBD2. V dropped 2 bases and J dropped 2; count of bases not matched to a gene: 11. Germline V CDR1 and CDR2: SGHTA, FQGNSA. This CDR3 is built from 18 residues. The chain's CDR3 is CASSLSNQETSGQETQYF. The DNA for the CDR3 is TGTGCCAGCAGCTTATCGAATCAAGAGACTAGCGGGCAAGAGACCCAGTACTTC.

V is TRBV5-1 and J is TRBJ2-3; D gene uncertain. Deletions cut 2 bases from V and 11 bases from J, with 9 bases between. The CDR3 spans 11 residues. Germline V lookup: CDR1 SGHRS, CDR2 YFSETQ. CDR3 loop: CASSLEARQYF. The CDR3 coding sequence is TGCGCCAGCAGCTTAGAAGCCCGGCAGTATTTT.